These T cell receptor beta chains were read from a single sample in a study of T cells after yellow fever vaccination. MiXCR, applied by TCRdb to the 5' RACE reads, yields one record per CDR3 protein. The table has a few hundred thousand distinct CDR3 sequences, approximately 10% seen once. Here the sequenced sample was CD4+ T cells sorted from PBMCs, taken 5 days after the yellow fever booster vaccination. These receptors originate from a young man who received the YFV17D yellow fever vaccine. Both conserved end residues are part of each CDR3. D genes are given only for firm matches. Only part of the rows carry a size: once, few, many, or a class if the clone is expanded.

j_call v_call d_call clone_size cdr3_nt cdr3_aa
TRBJ2-4 TRBV7-2 TRBD1 many TGTGCCAGCAGCTCTGGACAGGCCCAAAACATTCAGTACTTC CASSSGQAQNIQYF
TRBJ2-2 TRBV11-2 NA many TGTGCCAGCAGCCAGAACACCGGGGAGCTGTTTTTT CASSQNTGELFF
TRBJ2-3 TRBV25-1 NA few TGTGCCAGCAGTGAATGGCTAGCGAACACAGATACGCAGTATTTT CASSEWLANTDTQYF
TRBJ1-5 TRBV2 NA NA TGTGCCAGCAGCATACAGGGTGGCAATCAGCCCCAGCATTTT CASSIQGGNQPQHF
TRBJ2-5 TRBV29-1 TRBD2 NA TGCAGCGCCGGGACTAGCGCACAAGAGACCCAGTACTTC CSAGTSAQETQYF
TRBJ2-1 TRBV29-1 NA NA TGCAGCGTTGAGGGCAGGGTCTCCTACAATGAGCAGTTCTTC CSVEGRVSYNEQFF
TRBJ2-1 TRBV12-3/TRBV12-4 NA NA TGTGCCAGCAGTCCCTCTCATGGGAACAATGAGCAGTTCTTC CASSPSHGNNEQFF
TRBJ2-3 TRBV5-1 TRBD2 few TGCGCCAGCAGCATAGCGGGGTTCACAGATACGCAGTATTTT CASSIAGFTDTQYF
TRBJ2-1 TRBV4-3 NA few TGCGCCAGCAGCCAAGACTGGCGGAGCACCTACAATGAGCAGTTCTTC CASSQDWRSTYNEQFF
TRBJ1-1 TRBV7-6 TRBD1 few TGTGCCAGCAGCCCGACAGGGGCCGCTATCGGGGCTTTCTTT CASSPTGAAIGAFF
TRBJ1-1 TRBV7-2 NA NA TGTGCCAGCAGCTTAGCCGGGGAGGCTGTGGCTTTCTTT CASSLAGEAVAFF
TRBJ1-2 TRBV4-3 NA few TGCGCCAGCAGCCAAGTACGCTCCACGATCTATGGCTACACCTTC CASSQVRSTIYGYTF
TRBJ1-3 TRBV11-2 NA few TGTGCCAGCAGCCGGGAAGGAAACACCATATATTTT CASSREGNTIYF
TRBJ1-2 TRBV28 NA NA TGTGCCAGCAGTTTCGTCCGGGAGGGCTACACCTTC CASSFVREGYTF
TRBJ2-7 TRBV4-3 NA few TGCGCCAGCAGCCAAGTCACTTCTTTCAACGGCGAGCAGTACTTC CASSQVTSFNGEQYF
TRBJ1-3 TRBV7-2 NA NA TGTGCCAGCAGCCGGGGGGCCCGAAACACCATATATTTT CASSRGARNTIYF
TRBJ2-3 TRBV4-3 NA many TGCGCCAGCAGCCAAGTCGGTACCCCCCGCACAGATACGCAGTATTTT CASSQVGTPRTDTQYF
TRBJ2-7 TRBV20-1 NA NA TGCAGTGCTAGAGTCGGGCGTTTGGGAATTGAGCAGTACTTC CSARVGRLGIEQYF
TRBJ2-3 TRBV7-2 NA many TGTGCCAGCAGCTTAAATCGTAGGGATACGCAGTATTTT CASSLNRRDTQYF
TRBJ2-7 TRBV5-1 NA many TGCGCCAGCAGCTTGGGAGGGACACCCCAGGGGTACGAGCAGTACTTC CASSLGGTPQGYEQYF
TRBJ2-1 TRBV12-5 NA NA TGTGCTAGTGGTCCCAACGGGGGCTACAATGAGCAGTTCTTC CASGPNGGYNEQFF
TRBJ1-5 TRBV20-1 NA few TGCAGTGTCAGAGGAGGGATAAGTCAGCCCCAGCATTTT CSVRGGISQPQHF
TRBJ2-3 TRBV3-2 NA NA TGTGCCAGCAGCCCGGGAGGCGTAAGGGGACTAGCACTAAGAGGGACTGGCACAGATACGCAGTATTTT CASSPGGVRGLALRGTGTDTQYF
TRBJ1-2 TRBV6-1 NA few TGTGCCAGCAGGCAGACAGAAGCCCATGGCTACACCTTC CASRQTEAHGYTF
TRBJ2-3 TRBV18 NA NA TGTGCCAGCTCACCACCTAACCGGGGGCGCGCAGATACGCAGTATTTT CASSPPNRGRADTQYF
TRBJ2-2 TRBV6-2/TRBV6-3 TRBD2 NA TGTGCCAGCAGTCAGACTAGCGGGGGTAACGGGGAGCTGTTTTTT CASSQTSGGNGELFF
TRBJ1-4 TRBV27 NA NA TGTGCCAGCACTTCCGCGGCGTCCTTTAATGAAAAACTGTTTTTT CASTSAASFNEKLFF
TRBJ1-1 TRBV15 TRBD1 NA TGTGCCACCAGGGCAGGGGGCGCAAGGCCTGAAGCTTTCTTT CATRAGGARPEAFF
TRBJ2-1 TRBV6-2/TRBV6-3 NA few TGTGCCAGCACCGACTCGGCCGGAGTAAAGCAGTTCTTC CASTDSAGVKQFF
TRBJ1-1 TRBV4-1 NA NA TGCGCCAGCAGCCAACCAATACCGGGGCCACCGGGAACTGAAGCTTTCTTT CASSQPIPGPPGTEAFF
TRBJ1-5 TRBV5-4 NA NA TGTGCCAGCAGCTTTGGGCCGACCGGGCCCCAGCATTTT CASSFGPTGPQHF
TRBJ1-2 TRBV10-2 NA NA TGCGCCAGCAGTCGGGGGATGGTTGGCTACACCTTC CASSRGMVGYTF
TRBJ2-5 TRBV25-1 NA many TGTGCCAGCAGTGGTTTCGCAGAGACCCAGTACTTC CASSGFAETQYF
TRBJ2-1 TRBV24-1 TRBD1 few TGTGCCACCAGTGATTCGGACAGGGAGCAGTTCTTC CATSDSDREQFF
TRBJ1-2 TRBV6-5 NA NA TGTGCCAGCAGTCCCTCGGGGGCCGAGGGGGGCTACACCTTC CASSPSGAEGGYTF
TRBJ1-2 TRBV5-5 TRBD1 few TGTGCCAGCAGCCACACAGGGGTTGGAGGCTACACCTTC CASSHTGVGGYTF
TRBJ1-1 TRBV7-9 NA NA TGTGCCAGCAGCTTAGAGTGGCGTGAAGCTTTCTTT CASSLEWREAFF
TRBJ2-3 TRBV18 NA NA TGTGCCAGCTCACCACTCGGTACCCGGAGCACAGATACGCAGTATTTT CASSPLGTRSTDTQYF
TRBJ2-1 TRBV7-3 NA few TGTGCCAGCAGCTTAGGATCCCCGGGCAATGAGCAGTTCTTC CASSLGSPGNEQFF
TRBJ1-5 TRBV4-3 NA many TGCGCCAGCAGCCAAGGCTTTAACAAAGATCAGCCCCAGCATTTT CASSQGFNKDQPQHF
TRBJ2-3 TRBV10-3 TRBD2 few TGTGCCATCAGGGGCCCTCGGCGGGGGTCATACACAGATACGCAGTATTTT CAIRGPRRGSYTDTQYF
TRBJ1-5 TRBV10-3 NA NA TGTGCCATCAGTTCAGGGGAGGATCAGCCCCAGCATTTT CAISSGEDQPQHF
TRBJ2-1 TRBV18 NA NA TGTGCCAGCTCACCACTGGACAACCACCTAGGTAATGAGCAGTTCTTC CASSPLDNHLGNEQFF
TRBJ2-7 TRBV7-2 NA few TGTGCCAGCAACCGCAGGGGGGGGACTAATTACGAGCAGTACTTC CASNRRGGTNYEQYF
TRBJ2-2 TRBV2 NA NA TGTGCCAGCAGGTTTCTACCCGGGGAGCTGTTTTTT CASRFLPGELFF
TRBJ1-6 TRBV7-9 NA NA TGTGCCAGCAGCTACGGACAGTCCTATAATTCACCCCTCCACTTT CASSYGQSYNSPLHF
TRBJ1-2 TRBV20-1 NA few TGCAGTGCTGGGTTGGTAGGGGGTTATGGCTACACCTTC CSAGLVGGYGYTF
TRBJ2-2 TRBV7-3 TRBD2 NA TGTGCCAGCAGTCGGACTAGCGGCATAGGTGGAGGGGAGCTGTTTTTT CASSRTSGIGGGELFF
TRBJ1-1 TRBV7-9 TRBD1 few TGTGCCAGCAGCTCTTACAGGGGCACTGAAGCTTTCTTT CASSSYRGTEAFF
TRBJ2-1 TRBV11-3 TRBD2 many TGTGCCAGCAGCTTAGGAGATAGCGGGCCCTACAATGAGCAGTTCTTC CASSLGDSGPYNEQFF
TRBJ1-2 TRBV7-2 NA few TGTGCCAGCAGCCTCCTGGAGGGATCTAAAGGCTACACCTTC CASSLLEGSKGYTF
TRBJ2-2 TRBV7-3 TRBD2 few TGTGCCAGCAGCCGGGACTATAACACCGGGGAGCTGTTTTTT CASSRDYNTGELFF
TRBJ1-6 TRBV5-1 NA NA TGCGCCAGCAGCCCGGGTGGCTCCTATAATTCACCCCTCCACTTT CASSPGGSYNSPLHF
TRBJ2-1 TRBV5-1 NA few TGCGCCAGCAGCTTGACCGGGACAGCGGGAAATGAGCAGTTCTTC CASSLTGTAGNEQFF
TRBJ2-4 TRBV12-3/TRBV12-4 NA few TGTGCCAGCAGATTCCGGGGATCAGGCATTCAGTACTTC CASRFRGSGIQYF
TRBJ1-3 TRBV6-5 NA NA TGTGCCAGCGCTCAGGTCTCTGGAAACACCATATATTTT CASAQVSGNTIYF
TRBJ2-5 TRBV5-1 NA many TGCGCCAGCAGCCCGGGGGCAGGGGCTTGGGAGACCCAGTACTTC CASSPGAGAWETQYF
TRBJ1-1 TRBV2 NA few TGTGCCAGCAGTCCCCGTTTTTCGAACACTGAAGCTTTCTTT CASSPRFSNTEAFF
TRBJ1-4 TRBV4-1 NA NA TGCGCCAGCAGCCAAGACAGGGTGTTAACTAATGAAAAACTGTTTTTT CASSQDRVLTNEKLFF
TRBJ2-1 TRBV20-1 TRBD2 few TGCAGTGCGTCGCTAGCGGGGGGGCGCGATGAGCAGTTCTTC CSASLAGGRDEQFF